Below, one T cell receptor (beta chain) is given with its context. Original handling: The assay estimated nucleated cells by amplifying reference gene primers. Assay used: immunoSEQ multiplex PCR; TCRdb lists only in-frame clones, some missing. The DNA gave D and trimming, while V, J and clone size come from that table. The data contain tens of thousands of clones, approximately 89% of them singletons. The data belong to a study of blood T cell repertoires in COVID-19. Turning to the study itself: From the United States, Italy and Spain came samples of acute and convalescent COVID-19. Sources were T cells, B-cell-depleted T cells, or PBMCs; the material itself was cDNA or gDNA.

The origin of this receptor is a man between 50 and 59 years old with acute or convalescent COVID-19. Sequencing was performed on peripheral blood.

CDR3 residues: CASSPDSSYNEQFF. The CDR3 DNA sequence: TGCGCCAGCAGCCCGGACAGCTCCTACAATGAGCAGTTCTTC. The V gene is TRBV5-1, the J gene TRBJ2-1; a possible D gene is TRBD1 (6 bases). V lost 4 bases and J lost 0, with 8 bases in between. This CDR3 contains 14 residues. Germline assignment: CDR1 SGHRS and CDR2 YFSETQ.